This T cell receptor beta chain is drawn from a study of siplizumab effects on memory and regulatory T cells (dated by TCRdb to about 2019). Concerning the study at large: The study examined how the anti-CD2 antibody siplizumab affects alloreactive T-cell subsets in allogeneic mixed lymphocyte reactions built from human PBMCs. General study outcomes and caveats: Among mappable alloreactive CD4+ clones, an average Treg-derived fraction of almost 70% was observed with siplizumab, compared with around 28% in control reactions. The suppressive function of proliferating Tregs from siplizumab cultures was not functionally confirmed. Sequences below about 10^-5 frequency were poorly captured, so only a minor fraction of alloreactive clones could be mapped to unstimulated subsets. Siplizumab significantly lowered the cumulative frequency of alloreactive sequences that could be traced to unstimulated CD4+ memory T cells. A naive or memory phenotype could not be assigned to roughly 75-96% of proliferating CD4+ or CD8+ clones. Unstimulated naive T cells appeared more diverse than memory T cells, and naive cells seemed to contribute substantially to the alloresponse.

For this clone: It has no known antigen specificity. Base quality data are lacking; no much larger clone is found one base away.

The receptor library was made with the immunoSEQ multiplex PCR assay. The deep sequencing platform assayed around 94,000 TCR templates per sample. Genomic DNA extracted from sorted T cells was used for TCRbeta CDR3 sequencing. The original pipeline was this. The R programming language was used for clonal analysis of TCRbeta CDR3 data. Comparing unstimulated samples against CFSE-low samples taken after the reaction was how alloreactive CD4+ and CD8+ clones were defined. Alloreactive CD4+ clones were assigned to regulatory or non-regulatory origin by matching sequences to sorted unstimulated Treg and non-Treg repertoires. TCRdb limited this immuneACCESS table to in-frame rearrangements with V and J called. A share of clones is missing; checked studies link under half to unresolved V genes, and the rest is unexplained. The V and J calls and the clone size are those of that table, but D and trimming were determined from the DNA. The sample records about 110,000 clones, roughly nine tenths of which are singletons. The ten biggest clones cover 0.65% to 0.9% of the sample.

Sorted unstimulated T cells and proliferating T cells recovered from mixed lymphocyte reactions were subjected to TCRbeta CDR3 sequencing. Fresh whole blood from nine to eleven HLA-typed healthy donors was used to isolate PBMCs. To map where alloreactive clones came from, CD4+ regulatory T cells in the unstimulated state were FACS-sorted. The sequenced sample was Tregs sorted from blood. This receptor was identified in a human donor in good health.

At the DNA level, the sequence is TGCGCCAGCAGCTTCTCCGGGGAGCTGTTTTTT. It translates to CASSFSGELFF. The chain is assembled from TRBV5-1 and TRBJ2-2, with the identity of the D gene unclear. Trimming removed 2 bases from V and 6 bases from J, leaving 2 bases between the germline ends. From the cysteine up to the phenylalanine, the CDR3 has a length of 11 residues. Just the 33-base CDR3 DNA is kept, in frame starting at base 1. The germline V gene specifies SGHRS as CDR1 and YFSETQ as CDR2.